Listed here are 17 T cell receptor gamma chains from one sample, sequenced in a study of γδ T cells in repeated Plasmodium falciparum infection. TCRdb made new clone calls on the multiplex PCR reads using CATT. The sample has 25,000 to 30,000 gamma-chain clones; about 3% are singletons. Vgamma9/Vdelta2+ and Vdelta2-negative gammadelta T cells were flow-sorted from PBMC for bulk sequencing. Input material: gamma-delta T cells from blood. The receptors come from a pool of human donors (malaria-infected and uninfected, not separated).

On this clone: TCRdb lists the protein of a much larger clone for this DNA, which differs at residue 8, so this is likely a read error; the protein given here is translated from the DNA itself. The chain couples TRGV3 to TRGJ1 or TRGJ2. The J gene, not given by TCRdb, was assigned here from a germline match of the nucleotide sequence. With 3 bases clipped from V and 2 bases from J, the junction kept 7 bases outside the gene matches. CDR3 size: 14 residues. Germline V gene lookup returns CDR1 VTNTFY and CDR2 YDVSTARD (reference sequence). In DNA form, the CDR3 reads TGTGCCACCTGGGACGGCCAGGATTATTATAAGAAACTCTTT. As protein: CATWDGQDYYKKLF.

This clone was picked up many times. TCRdb lists the protein of a much larger clone for this DNA, which differs at residue 3, so this is likely a read error; the protein given here is translated from the DNA itself. The chain combines TRGV4 with TRGJ1 or TRGJ2. The CDR3 is made up of 11 amino acids. Per germline, CDR1 EGSTGY and CDR2 YDSYTSSV. The CDR3 DNA is TGTGCCGCCTGGGTTACCAATAAGAAACTCTTT. It encodes CAAWVTNKKLF.

To note about this clone: A far larger clone is just one base off, so this is likely a read error. Other DNA sequences of this sample code for an identical CDR3. The V and J genes are TRGV3 and TRGJ1 or TRGJ2. The J gene comes from matching the DNA to germline here; TCRdb lacks it. This CDR3 has 15 amino acids. Germline CDR1 is VTNTFY and CDR2 is YDVSTARD (reference sequence). V lost 3 bases, J lost 4 bases, and 12 bases stayed unmatched. CDR3 region: CATWDVGPPYYKKLF. CDR3 sequence (DNA): TGTGCCACCTGGGACGTAGGCCCCCCCTATTATAAGAAACTCTTT.

This clone was picked up many times. A far larger clone is off by one base, so a read error is likely. Other DNA sequences within the sample encode an identical CDR3. The chain joins TRGV9 to TRGJ1 or TRGJ2. As TCRdb names no J gene, one was assigned here on the basis of a DNA match to germline. This CDR3 is built from 13 residues. Germline V gene lookup returns CDR1 GITISATS and CDR2 ISYDGTV (reference sequence). The CDR3 loop reads CALWEPIGNKKLF. The DNA of the CDR3 is TGTGCCTTATGGGAGCCTATCGGGAATAAGAAACTCTTT.

This clone appeared a few times. A far larger clone is a single base away, which makes a read error likely. Distinct nucleotide sequences in the sample also encode this CDR3. This rearrangement joins TRGV2 to TRGJP1. J lost 8 bases, V lost 0 bases, and 6 bases had no gene match. CDR1 is EGSNGY, CDR2 YDSYNSKV, per germline. The CDR3 contains 14 residues. CDR3 in DNA: TGTGCCACCTGGGACGGGCACCCCGGTTGGTTCAAGATATTT. Amino acids: CATWDGHPGWFKIF.

This chain links TRGV2 with TRGJ1 or TRGJ2. No J gene is reported in TCRdb; it was inferred here by comparing the DNA with germline. Germline assignment: CDR1 EGSNGY and CDR2 YDSYNSKV. This CDR3 spans 15 amino acids. The CDR3 coding sequence is TGTGCACCTGGGACGGACCACCCGTCGGGTTATAAGAAACTCTTT. Translating gives CAPGTDHPSGYKKLF.

This clone was found many times. This rearrangement joins TRGV5 to TRGJ1 or TRGJ2. The J segment lost 10 bases and the V segment lost 0 bases, leaving 6 bases of the junction unmatched. This CDR3 spans 12 amino acids. Germline assignment: CDR1 VINAFY and CDR2 YDVSNSKD. Here the CDR3 reads CATWDRQGKKLF. CDR3 nucleotide sequence: TGTGCCACCTGGGACAGGCAGGGGAAGAAACTCTTT.

With respect to this clone: A single base is all that separates this from a far larger clone, so a read error is likely. The identical CDR3 is also encoded by other nucleotide sequences in the sample. The CDR3 reads CATWDGRVDYKKLF. DNA of the CDR3: TGTGCCACCTGGGATGGGCGAGTCGATTACAAGAAACTCTTT. This sequence joins TRGV4 and TRGJ1 or TRGJ2. The J gene is absent in TCRdb and was assigned here via DNA matching to germline. CDR3 length equals 14 residues. The V gene's germline CDR1 is EGSTGY and CDR2 YDSYTSSV.

This clone was seen many times. The TCRdb record carries a much larger clone's protein, which differs from this DNA's translation at residue 5; a read error is the likely cause, and the protein listed here is the DNA translation. V is TRGV9 and J is TRGJP. TCRdb gives no J gene; it was assigned here by matching the DNA to germline. This CDR3 region has 20 residues. Looked up from germline, CDR1 is GITISATS and CDR2 is ISYDGTV (reference sequence). This CDR3 reads CALWGVPQEKQELGKKIKVF. CDR3 sequence (DNA): TGTGCCTTGTGGGGGGTGCCGCAAGAAAAGCAAGAGTTGGGCAAAAAAATCAAGGTATTT.

This clone occurred many times. This sequence joins TRGV9 and TRGJP2. Germline V lookup: CDR1 GITISATS, CDR2 ISYDGTV (reference sequence). This CDR3 region has 15 residues. Trimming at V came to 0 bases and at J to 2 bases, leaving 3 bases not matched to a gene. The CDR3 is CALWEVDSSDWIKTF. CDR3 nucleotide sequence: TGTGCCTTGTGGGAGGTGGACAGTAGTGATTGGATCAAGACGTTT.

There are a few counts of this clone. TCRdb's protein for this DNA is that of a much larger clone and differs from the translation at residue 10, likely a read error; the protein shown is the DNA translation. The chain is built from TRGV9 and TRGJ1 or TRGJ2. TCRdb offers no J gene call, so here the DNA was matched to germline to obtain one. This CDR3 has 14 residues. Germline assignment: CDR1 GITISATS and CDR2 ISYDGTV (reference sequence). CDR3: CALWEVGYYDKKLF. Here the CDR3 DNA reads TGTGCCTTGTGGGAGGTGGGGTATTATGATAAGAAACTCTTT.

This clone has just a few counts. The protein recorded in TCRdb matches a much larger clone and deviates from this DNA's translation at residue 6, suggesting a read error; the protein here is obtained by translating the DNA. CDR3 amino acids: CALWESRYYKKLF. The CDR3 nucleotides read TGTGCCTTGTGGGAGTCTCGCTATTATAAGAAACTCTTT. The chain couples TRGV9 to TRGJ1 or TRGJ2. TCRdb gives no J gene; it was assigned here by matching the DNA to germline. The V gene's germline CDR1 is GITISATS and CDR2 ISYDGTV (reference sequence). Trimming removed 3 bases from V and 4 bases from J; junction bases left unmatched: 6. The CDR3 has 13 residues.

A few counts support this clone. The protein given by TCRdb reflects a much larger clone and differs at residue 7 from this DNA's translation, likely from a read error; the protein shown is the DNA's translation. The J gene is TRGJ1 or TRGJ2, the V gene TRGV2. CDR1 and CDR2 from the germline V gene are EGSNGY and YDSYNSKV. CDR3 length: 14 amino acids. The CDR3 region has the DNA TGTGCCACCTGGGACGGGGCCGGTTATTATAAGAAACTCTTC. Residues: CATWDGAGYYKKLF.

This clone was detected many times. Possible read error: a much larger clone is one base away. The sample holds other DNA sequences that translate to the same CDR3. The CDR3 protein is CATWDGSNYKKLF. CDR3 DNA: TGTGCCACCTGGGATGGCTCCAATTATAAGAAACTCTTT. The rearrangement joins TRGV4 to TRGJ1 or TRGJ2. The CDR3 has 13 residues. Germline trimming cut 1 base from V and 5 bases from J; bases unmatched to any gene: 5. Germline CDR1 EGSTGY, CDR2 YDSYTSSV.

This clone was found a few times. A far larger clone differs by one base, so this is likely a read error. The identical CDR3 is also encoded by other nucleotide sequences in the sample. The chain uses TRGV2 and TRGJ1 or TRGJ2. V dropped 1 base and J dropped 8; count of bases not matched to a gene: 11. Germline-derived CDR1 and CDR2 are EGSNGY and YDSYNSKV. This CDR3 contains 14 residues. The CDR3 DNA follows: TGTGCCACCTGGGACGGTACTATTATGGATAAGAAACTCTTT. As protein: CATWDGTIMDKKLF.

The table lists this clone with many counts. The protein recorded in TCRdb matches a much larger clone and deviates from this DNA's translation at residue 10, suggesting a read error; the protein here is obtained by translating the DNA. This chain uses TRGV9 with TRGJ1 or TRGJ2. The germline V gene encodes CDR1 GITISATS and CDR2 ISYDGTV (reference sequence). The CDR3 is 14 residues long. The CDR3 region has the DNA TGTGCCTTGTGGGAGGTGCAATGTTATCATAAGAAACTCTTT. It specifies CALWEVQCYHKKLF.

As regards this clone: TCRdb has a much larger clone's protein, which differs at residue 8 from the translation of this DNA, likely because of a read error; what is shown is the protein translated from the DNA. V usage is TRGV9 and J usage is TRGJP. The J gene is not listed in TCRdb, so it was assigned here from a DNA match to germline. There are 18 residues in the CDR3. Germline V gene lookup returns CDR1 GITISATS and CDR2 ISYDGTV (reference sequence). The V and J ends lost 1 base and 3 bases, in that order; junction bases with no gene match: 6. CDR3 region: CALWEVIQQELGKKIKVF. The CDR3 nucleotides read TGTGCCTTGTGGGAGGTTATTCAGCAAGAGTTGGGCAAAAAAATCAAGGTATTT.